This T cell receptor beta chain came from a study of cytomegalovirus exposure and HLA in healthy donors. The wider study: Of around 400 genotyped donors, 75% to 90% grouped in the Caucasian-associated ancestry cluster.

Germline assignment: CDR1 SNHLY and CDR2 FYNNEI. V lost 6 bases, J lost 4 bases, and 16 bases lay in between. CDR3 length: 15 residues. 60 Vbeta and 13 Jbeta primers were used in PCR. How the authors handled the data: As a later analysis found, there were 60 million to 90 million unique TCR beta chains, of which some 10 million were shared. Method: immunoSEQ multiplex PCR; TCRdb's copy keeps in-frame clones and lacks some. V and J calls and clone size come straight from that table; D and trimming were deduced from the DNA. The sample data list 150,000 or so clones. Regarding the study as a whole: Solely CMV serostatus was available to characterize immune exposure.

On this clone: Its antigen is currently unknown.

This clonotype was obtained from a man aged 18 to 29 in good health and CMV-seronegative. Sequencing used PBMCs. The chain couples TRBV2 to TRBJ1-5, with D maybe TRBD1 (6 bases). CDR3 in DNA: TGTGCCAGCAGGAGGGGGATTCTTGGTAATCAGCCCCAGCATTTT. This sequence encodes CASRRGILGNQPQHF.